The 32 T cell receptor beta chains below all came from one sample that was sequenced in a study of blood T cell repertoires in COVID-19. Sequencing was performed with immunoSEQ multiplex PCR; in TCRdb, only in-frame clones are kept and a portion is missing. Counted here are 75,000 to 95,000 clones, around nine tenths occurring once; the ten biggest clones make up approximately 4.4%. Input material: peripheral blood. These receptors came from a middle-aged man with active COVID-19.

This clone has only one observation. This sequence joins TRBV11-2 and TRBJ2-3, with 12 bases that match TRBD2. Germline values: CDR1 SGHAT, CDR2 FQNNGV. With V trimmed by 1 base and J by 2 bases, 4 bases remained unmatched. The CDR3 extends over 17 amino acids. DNA for the CDR3: TGTGCCAGCAGCTTAGTACTAGCGGGGGGCCCCACAGATACGCAGTATTTT. Translated: CASSLVLAGGPTDTQYF.

The V and J genes are TRBV6-1 and TRBJ1-5; D is possibly TRBD1 (5 bases). With 2 bases removed from V and 1 base from J, the gap between germline ends came to 9 bases. From germline, CDR1 is MNHNS and CDR2 SASEGT. The CDR3 totals 15 residues. The CDR3 bases are TGTGCCAGCAGTGAAAGACGACAGAGCAATCAGCCCCAGCATTTT. This codes for CASSERRQSNQPQHF.

The chain joins TRBV19 to TRBJ2-3; 13 nucleotides match TRBD2. Trimming at V came to 9 bases and at J to 4 bases, leaving 19 bases not matched to a gene. The CDR3 length is 19 residues. Germline loops: CDR1 LNHDA, CDR2 SQIVND (reference sequence). The DNA of the CDR3 is TGTGCCAGCACCGATGACGGGACTAGCGGGACTTTGGGGGCAGATACGCAGTATTTT. Protein product: CASTDDGTSGTLGADTQYF.

The V and J genes are TRBV5-1 and TRBJ2-5; 14 bases fit TRBD2. J was trimmed by 2 bases and V by 5 bases; bases with no gene match: 11. CDR1 is SGHRS, CDR2 YFSETQ, per germline. There are 18 residues in the CDR3. The CDR3 DNA sequence: TGCGCCAGCAGTTACCCCGGGACTAGCGGGGGTTTACAAGAGACCCAGTACTTC. Its protein is CASSYPGTSGGLQETQYF.

This chain joins TRBV6-5 and TRBJ2-3, with 10 bases aligning to TRBD2. V lost 2 bases and J lost 3; bases outside the gene matches: 2. Germline assignment: CDR1 MNHEY and CDR2 SVGAGI. The length of the CDR3 is 15 residues. CDR3 sequence: CASSYSGGATDTQYF. The DNA for the CDR3 is TGTGCCAGCAGTTACAGCGGGGGGGCGACAGATACGCAGTATTTT.

This chain uses TRBV19 with TRBJ2-5, with 9 bases matching TRBD2. This CDR3 region has 17 residues. Germline V CDR1 and CDR2: LNHDA, SQIVND (reference sequence). Unmatched junction bases numbered 14, after V lost 7 bases and J lost 2 bases. The CDR3 DNA is TGTGCCAGTAACGAGGGGAGGCGGGGGGGACTACAAGAGACCCAGTACTTC. As protein: CASNEGRRGGLQETQYF.

The V call is TRBV27, the J call TRBJ1-6, with D unclear. Germline values: CDR1 MNHEY, CDR2 SMNVEV (reference sequence). The CDR3 totals 14 residues. The ends were cut back, 3 bases at V and 5 bases at J, with 8 bases in the middle. The CDR3 sequence is CASSLTGDNSPLHF. DNA of the CDR3: TGTGCCAGCAGTTTGACCGGAGATAATTCACCCCTCCACTTT.

The chain couples TRBV28 to TRBJ2-3, with a possible D match to TRBD2 (6 bases). The CDR3 loop spans 17 amino acids. Germline CDR1 and CDR2: MDHEN and SYDVKM. Trimming stripped 2 bases from V and 1 base from J, with 16 bases between. The CDR3 loop reads CASSLAAGGRGTDTQYF. DNA for the CDR3: TGTGCCAGCAGTTTAGCGGCCGGGGGAAGGGGCACAGATACGCAGTATTTT.

The chain's CDR3 is CSAETSTDTQYF. DNA of the CDR3: TGCAGCGCTGAGACTAGCACAGATACGCAGTATTTT. The genes are TRBV29-1 and TRBJ2-3; D call uncertain. This CDR3 has 12 residues. V was clipped by 7 bases and J by 0 bases, with 8 bases between them. Germline V gives CDR1 SQVTM, CDR2 ANQGSEA.

The chain has TRBV5-8 and TRBJ1-2; maybe TRBD1 (6 bases). Germline V lookup: CDR1 SGHTS, CDR2 YDEGEE. There are 14 residues in the CDR3. V shed 2 bases and J shed 5 bases, with 13 bases lying between them. The CDR3 sequence: CASSLQGSHYGYTF. CDR3 nucleotide sequence: TGTGCCAGCAGCTTACAGGGATCTCATTATGGCTACACCTTC.

The CDR3 reads CASSEAGQGNSPLHF. Here the CDR3 DNA reads TGTGCCAGCAGTGAAGCAGGGCAGGGGAATTCACCCCTCCACTTT. The chain uses TRBV6-1 and TRBJ1-6, with D possibly matching TRBD1 (6 bases). The germline V and J ends were trimmed by 0 bases and 7 bases, with 10 bases remaining between them. Germline-derived CDR1 and CDR2 are MNHNS and SASEGT. The CDR3 extends over 15 amino acids.

This rearrangement joins TRBV7-2 to TRBJ2-7; unclear D gene. The CDR3 has 13 residues. Trimming stripped 5 bases from V and 9 bases from J, with 17 bases between. The V gene's germline CDR1 is SGHTA and CDR2 FQGNSA. CDR3 bases: TGTGCCAGCAGCCCGAGAGTAGACTCCGGGCAGTACTTC. This translates into CASSPRVDSGQYF.

The chain carries TRBV2 and TRBJ2-2, with a possible D match to TRBD1 (5 bases). This CDR3 region has 13 residues. The germline CDR1 and CDR2 sequences are SNHLY and FYNNEI. V was pared by 8 bases and J by 6 bases, with 13 bases between. The CDR3 DNA sequence: TGTGCCAGCCGACAGAAGAATGCCGGGGAGCTGTTTTTT. This encodes CASRQKNAGELFF.

The chain couples TRBV6-5 to TRBJ1-2; 10 bases map to TRBD1. Per the germline V gene, CDR1 is MNHEY and CDR2 is SVGAGI. V dropped 5 bases and J dropped 6; count of bases not matched to a gene: 9. This CDR3 region has 15 residues. DNA for the CDR3: TGTGCCAGCAGTAAGACAGGGGGCTTTAGGAATGGCTACACCTTC. Encoded protein: CASSKTGGFRNGYTF.

This chain connects TRBV2 to TRBJ2-7, with 8 bases aligning to TRBD2. CDR1 and CDR2 from the germline V gene are SNHLY and FYNNEI. The CDR3 is made up of 17 amino acids. V lost 4 bases and J lost 4; bases outside the gene matches: 15. CDR3 in amino acids: CASSARSQLRGGYEQYF. CDR3 bases: TGTGCCAGCAGTGCCCGATCACAGCTCCGGGGGGGGTACGAGCAGTACTTC.

This CDR3 is CASSTRTSGAYEQYF. The DNA of the CDR3 is TGTGCCAGCAGCACCCGGACTAGCGGGGCCTACGAGCAGTACTTC. The V call is TRBV7-2, the J call TRBJ2-7; 12 nucleotides match TRBD2. Germline V gene lookup returns CDR1 SGHTA and CDR2 FQGNSA. V shed 5 bases, J shed 2 bases, and the junction held 4 bases outside the gene matches. The CDR3 contains 15 residues.

This sequence joins TRBV5-8 and TRBJ1-4; D is unresolved. Germline lookup yields CDR1 SGHTS and CDR2 YDEGEE. Between the trimmed V and J ends, which lost 4 bases and 8 bases, there was a span of 18 bases. The CDR3 runs 15 residues. The CDR3 nucleotides read TGTGCCAGCAGCCCCGATTGGGGAGGTAACGAAAAACTGTTTTTT. Residues: CASSPDWGGNEKLFF.

The rearrangement joins TRBV4-3 to TRBJ2-3; 13 bases agree with TRBD2. Unmatched junction bases numbered 5, after V lost 1 base and J lost 7 bases. CDR1 and CDR2 (germline): LGHNA, YSLEER. The CDR3 has 16 amino acids. DNA for the CDR3: TGCGCCAGCAGCCAAGCGGGACTAGCGGGGTCAAATACGCAGTATTTT. Translating it yields CASSQAGLAGSNTQYF.

This clone was seen a handful of times. The rearrangement links TRBV23-1 to TRBJ1-1; a possible D gene is TRBD1 (6 bases). TRBV23-1 is noted as an ORF with a role that remains uncertain. V was shortened by 2 bases and J by 4 bases, with 17 bases between the two germline ends. The CDR3 totals 16 residues. CDR3 coding DNA: TGCGCCAGCAGTCAAAGTGAACAGGGCGACGGCACTGAAGCTTTCTTT. The encoded protein is CASSQSEQGDGTEAFF.

This rearrangement joins TRBV5-6 to TRBJ1-1, with 10 positions matching TRBD1. The germline V gene has CDR1 SGHDT and CDR2 YYEEEE. The CDR3 length is 16 residues. After removal of 2 bases from V and 0 bases from J, the junction contained 4 bases not matched to a gene. The CDR3 reads CASSLPGQGMNTEAFF. The CDR3 DNA reads TGTGCCAGCAGCTTACCGGGACAGGGGATGAACACTGAAGCTTTCTTT.

The J gene is TRBJ2-7, the V gene TRBV10-2; TRBD2 matches at 12 bases. The junction had 3 bases not matched to a gene; V was cut back by 7 bases and J by 2 bases. The CDR3 sequence is 14 residues long. Looked up from germline, CDR1 is WSHSY and CDR2 is SAAADI. DNA for the CDR3: TGCGCCAGCACTAGACTAGCGGGAGCCTACGAGCAGTACTTC. Residues: CASTRLAGAYEQYF.

The chain uses TRBV5-1 and TRBJ1-2, with D unclear. The V end was cut by 2 bases, the J end by 2 bases, with 4 bases between. This CDR3 region has 12 residues. The V gene's germline CDR1 is SGHRS and CDR2 YFSETQ. The CDR3 is CASSFQNYGYTF. CDR3 nucleotides: TGCGCCAGCAGCTTCCAGAACTATGGCTACACCTTC. The entire variable domain, with the rest obtained from reference TRBV5-1 and TRBJ1-2, is as follows: KAGVTQTPRYLIKTRGQQVTLSCSPISGHRSVSWYQQTPGQGLQFLFEYFSETQRNKGNFPGRFSGRQFSNSRSEMNVSTLELGDSALYLCASSFQNYGYTFGSGTRLTVV.

The chain is built from TRBV2 and TRBJ2-7; 7 bases fit TRBD1. This CDR3 has 12 amino acids. Looked up from germline, CDR1 is SNHLY and CDR2 is FYNNEI. The V gene end was trimmed by 9 bases and the J gene end by 5 bases; junction bases not matched to a gene: 7. CDR3 sequence: CASRQGFDEQYF. The CDR3 DNA reads as TGTGCCAGTAGACAGGGTTTTGACGAGCAGTACTTC.

The J gene is TRBJ2-1, the V gene TRBV30, with D possibly being TRBD1 (6 bases). Germline assignment: CDR1 GTSNPN and CDR2 SVGIG (reference sequence). The CDR3 is made up of 15 amino acids. V was cut by 0 bases and J by 6 bases, with 15 bases left in between. The CDR3 reads CAWSVVQGWGNEQFF. The DNA of the CDR3 is TGTGCCTGGAGTGTGGTACAGGGATGGGGCAATGAGCAGTTCTTC.

The chain joins TRBV7-8 to TRBJ1-1; possible D gene TRBD1, 5 bases. Trimming pared 5 bases from V and 4 bases from J, leaving 11 bases between. Looked up from germline, CDR1 is SGHVS and CDR2 is FQNEAQ. This CDR3 has 13 amino acids. CDR3 DNA sequence: TGTGCCAGCAGCCGAAGGGGATTCACTGAAGCTTTCTTT. Translated: CASSRRGFTEAFF.

The chain couples TRBV27 to TRBJ1-2, with D possibly matching TRBD1 (5 bases). The CDR3 has 13 amino acids. With 2 bases removed from V and 7 bases from J, the gap between germline ends came to 11 bases. Germline loops: CDR1 MNHEY, CDR2 SMNVEV (reference sequence). The CDR3 nucleotides read TGTGCCAGCAGTTTAGCCCTCGGGGGTGGCTACACCTTC. This encodes CASSLALGGGYTF.

CDR3 nucleotides: TGTGCCAGCAGCCACGGACAGACCCTTAGCACCGGGGAGCTGTTTTTT. Its protein is CASSHGQTLSTGELFF. This chain uses TRBV14 with TRBJ2-2; TRBD1 is a possible D gene (6 bases). There are 16 residues in the CDR3. Germline CDR1 and CDR2: SGHDN and FVKESK. V lost 3 bases, J lost 4 bases, and 15 bases lay in between.

Only a few counts were recorded for this clone. The chain recombines TRBV14 with TRBJ2-7, with 14 bases that match TRBD2. Germline CDR1 and CDR2: SGHDN and FVKESK. The CDR3 is 17 residues long. V lost 6 bases, J lost 2 bases, and 9 bases stayed unmatched. The CDR3 loop reads CASSQRTSGRITYEQYF. CDR3 nucleotides: TGTGCCAGCAGTCAGAGGACTAGCGGGAGGATCACCTACGAGCAGTACTTC. The full variable domain, its missing parts supplied by reference TRBV14 and TRBJ2-7, is EAGVTQFPSHSVIEKGQTVTLRCDPISGHDNLYWYRRVMGKEIKFLLHFVKESKQDESGMPNNRFLAERTGGTYSTLKVQPAELEDSGVYFCASSQRTSGRITYEQYFGPGTRLTVT.

The genes are TRBV2 and TRBJ2-7; weak D call: TRBD1 (6 bases). The CDR3 totals 15 residues. Per the germline V gene, CDR1 is SNHLY and CDR2 is FYNNEI. Trimming removed 4 bases from V and 1 base from J, with 14 bases in between. For the CDR3, the DNA is TGTGCCAGCAGTGGGACAGAAGGATTATCCTACGAGCAGTACTTC. Residues: CASSGTEGLSYEQYF.

The chain joins TRBV7-2 to TRBJ2-7; maybe TRBD1 (5 bases). Germline CDR1 SGHTA, CDR2 FQGNSA. V was cut by 5 bases and J by 2 bases, with 13 bases left in between. The CDR3 extends over 14 amino acids. The CDR3 protein is CASSRATETYEQYF. The CDR3 nucleotides read TGTGCCAGCAGCCGGGCGACAGAGACCTACGAGCAGTACTTC.

This chain joins TRBV28 and TRBJ2-3, with 8 nucleotides matching TRBD2. The germline V gene encodes CDR1 MDHEN and CDR2 SYDVKM. The CDR3 runs 15 residues. The V gene end was trimmed by 6 bases and the J gene end by 4 bases; junction bases not matched to a gene: 9. The DNA of the CDR3 is TGTGCCAGCAGCCCCCGGACTAGCCGGCCAGATACGCAGTATTTT. Translating it yields CASSPRTSRPDTQYF.

The chain uses TRBV9 and TRBJ1-2, with TRBD1 matching 11 bases. This CDR3 comprises 15 residues. V dropped 4 bases and J dropped 3; count of bases not matched to a gene: 5. The germline V gene encodes CDR1 SGDLS and CDR2 YYNGEE. CDR3 region: CASSFSGQGDYGYTF. The DNA of the CDR3 is TGTGCCAGCAGCTTCTCGGGACAGGGGGACTATGGCTACACCTTC.